This passage covers 5 T cell receptor beta chains from one sample sequenced in a study of T cell responses to AZD1222 COVID-19 vaccine. Measured with immunoSEQ multiplex PCR; TCRdb has only the in-frame clones, and not every one. The repertoire holds more than 80,000 clones, with about nine tenths as singletons. The specimen comprised peripheral blood, sampled on day 0 of AZD1222 vaccination. Receptors originate from an adult in good health.

The CDR3 sequence is CASSPIVQETQYF. CDR3 in DNA: TGTGCCAGCTCACCGATCGTCCAAGAGACCCAGTACTTC. The rearrangement uses TRBV18 and TRBJ2-5, with D hard to call. Germline-derived CDR1 and CDR2 are KGHSH and LQKENI. The V end was cut by 3 bases, the J end by 1 base, with 6 bases between. The CDR3 has 13 amino acids. Variable domain in full (rest from reference TRBV18 and TRBJ2-5): NAGVMQNPRHLVRRRGQEARLRCSPMKGHSHVYWYRQLPEEGLKFMVYLQKENIIDESGMPKERFSAEFPKEGPSILRIQQVVRGDSAAYFCASSPIVQETQYFGPGTRLLVL.

This chain joins TRBV6-1 and TRBJ1-4; no clear D gene. The CDR3 length is 13 residues. The V and J ends lost 3 bases and 6 bases respectively, with 8 bases between them. Germline V gene lookup returns CDR1 MNHNS and CDR2 SASEGT. CDR3 residues: CASSETSYEKLFF. CDR3 coding DNA: TGTGCCAGCAGTGAGACCTCGTATGAAAAACTGTTTTTT.

This clone was recorded only once. The chain recombines TRBV29-1 with TRBJ1-2; tentative D call: TRBD1 (6 bases). V gave up 7 bases and J gave up 7 bases, with 13 bases separating them. Germline-derived CDR1 and CDR2 are SQVTM and ANQGSEA. This CDR3 is built from 11 residues. CDR3 in amino acids: CSAGDKSGYTF. In nucleotides, the CDR3 is TGCAGCGCCGGGGACAAGTCTGGCTACACCTTC.

The chain recombines TRBV7-2 with TRBJ1-2; weak D call: TRBD1 (6 bases). Germline V gene sequence: CDR1 SGHTA, CDR2 FQGNSA. V was pared by 7 bases and J by 1 base, with 13 bases between. This CDR3 is built from 14 residues. CDR3 in DNA: TGTGCCAGCAACCCCGGGACACTTAACTATGGCTACACCTTC. It encodes CASNPGTLNYGYTF.

The chain employs TRBV28 and TRBJ2-7; a possible D gene is TRBD1 (6 bases). The V gene's germline CDR1 is MDHEN and CDR2 SYDVKM. V was pared by 7 bases and J by 5 bases, with 12 bases between. The CDR3 covers 12 residues. This chain's CDR3 is CASTPGAHEQYF. The CDR3 nucleotides read TGTGCCAGCACCCCAGGGGCCCACGAGCAGTACTTC.